The 10 T cell receptor beta chains presented below share a single source sample, sequenced in a study of shared clonotypes between healthy human individuals. Produced via immunoSEQ multiplex PCR; TCRdb's table is partial and in-frame only. The sample records about 1 million clones, about 70% being singletons. Sequencing input: memory CD4+ T cells sorted from blood. The sample's subset: CD45RA-negative fraction. All receptors derive from a man aged 18-30 years in good health.

The chain links TRBV2 to TRBJ1-1; no clear D gene. CDR1 and CDR2 (germline): SNHLY, FYNNEI. V gave up 10 bases and J gave up 4 bases, with 13 bases separating them. The CDR3 length is 12 residues. Here the CDR3 DNA reads TGTGCCACCAAGGGTGAGGGCACTGAAGCTTTCTTT. Protein sequence: CATKGEGTEAFF.

This clone showed up many times. The chain combines TRBV6-4 with TRBJ2-1; D possibly matches TRBD1 or TRBD2 (5 bases each). The CDR3 length is 13 residues. Germline V gene data show CDR1 as MRHNA and CDR2 as SNTAGT. V was trimmed by 6 bases and J by 9 bases, leaving 15 bases between them. The CDR3: CASSLQTGGEQFF. DNA of the CDR3: TGTGCCAGCAGCCTACAGACTGGGGGTGAGCAGTTCTTC.

The rearrangement links TRBV5-1 to TRBJ2-1; D remains unclear. The germline CDR1 and CDR2 sequences are SGHRS and YFSETQ. Trimming took off 5 bases at V and 1 base at J, with 10 bases between the two ends. The CDR3 runs 14 residues. This CDR3 is CASRPALSYNEQFF. CDR3 nucleotides: TGCGCCAGCAGGCCGGCCCTTTCCTACAATGAGCAGTTCTTC. The whole variable domain, filled in from reference TRBV5-1 and TRBJ2-1, reads KAGVTQTPRYLIKTRGQQVTLSCSPISGHRSVSWYQQTPGQGLQFLFEYFSETQRNKGNFPGRFSGRQFSNSRSEMNVSTLELGDSALYLCASRPALSYNEQFFGPGTRLTVL.

This clone showed up just once. This rearrangement joins TRBV2 to TRBJ1-2, with unresolved D. The germline CDR1 and CDR2 sequences are SNHLY and FYNNEI. The V gene lost 5 bases and the J gene lost 6 bases, with 16 bases spanning the gap. The CDR3 spans 14 residues. The CDR3 sequence: CASSPQGNRHGYTF. As DNA, the CDR3 is TGTGCCAGCAGTCCTCAAGGGAATCGGCATGGCTACACCTTC.

The chain has TRBV7-2 and TRBJ2-3, with unresolved D. CDR3 size: 16 residues. Germline V gene lookup returns CDR1 SGHTA and CDR2 FQGNSA. V was trimmed by 5 bases and J by 2 bases, leaving 17 bases between them. CDR3 bases: TGTGCCAGCAGCCCTTCGCGTGTGGGTTTCACAGATACGCAGTATTTT. Its translation: CASSPSRVGFTDTQYF.

This chain uses TRBV6-6 with TRBJ1-3; D is unresolved. Trimming took 5 bases from V and 0 from J, leaving 14 bases between them. Germline-derived CDR1 and CDR2 are MNHNY and SVGAGI (reference sequence). The length of the CDR3 is 16 residues. As DNA, the CDR3 is TGTGCCAGCAGTCCTTCTGGGTCCTCCTCTGGAAACACCATATATTTT. Its translation: CASSPSGSSSGNTIYF.

The J gene is TRBJ1-3, the V gene TRBV6-4; a possible D gene is TRBD1 (5 bases). The V gene's germline CDR1 is MRHNA and CDR2 SNTAGT. The CDR3 extends over 19 amino acids. V dropped 3 bases and J dropped 1 base, with 22 bases sitting between them. This CDR3 reads CASSDSGYLRNGSGNTIYF. DNA for the CDR3: TGTGCCAGCAGTGATTCAGGGTATCTTAGGAATGGTTCTGGAAACACCATATATTTT.

CDR3 bases: TGTGCCAGCAGCTTGGAAAGGATCTACGAGCAGTACTTC. Its translation: CASSLERIYEQYF. The chain combines TRBV5-4 with TRBJ2-7; no clear D gene. V lost 0 bases, J lost 3 bases, and 7 bases lay in between. The CDR3 covers 13 residues. The germline V gene has CDR1 SGHNT and CDR2 YYREEE (reference sequence).

This chain uses TRBV4-1 with TRBJ2-7; 7 nucleotides align to TRBD1. Germline loops: CDR1 MGHRA, CDR2 YSYEKL. The CDR3 sequence is 14 residues long. The CDR3 here is CAKGTALTPYEQYF. The CDR3 DNA follows: TGCGCTAAAGGGACAGCCCTTACACCCTACGAGCAGTACTTC.

This chain joins TRBV7-8 and TRBJ2-7; weak D call: TRBD1 (6 bases). V gave up 0 bases and J gave up 6 bases, with 18 bases separating them. Germline-derived CDR1 and CDR2 are SGHVS and FQNEAQ. CDR3 length: 16 amino acids. The CDR3 loop reads CASSLANRASWGEQYF. The CDR3 bases are TGTGCCAGCAGCTTAGCAAACAGGGCCTCATGGGGCGAGCAGTACTTC.